This TCR beta chain was identified in a study of T cells in Graves' hyperthyroidism and ophthalmopathy. This clonotype has a count of ten or more. The CDR3 runs to 15 residues. V lost 3 bases to trimming and J lost 0 bases, with 9 bases between them. Germline V gives CDR1 DFQATT, CDR2 SNEGSKA (reference sequence). There were TCR beta CDR3 regions amplified from RNA transcripts. The study used the HTBI primer set for a first-round RT-PCR of the TCR CDR3. MiXCR was run by TCRdb on the multiplex PCR reads, yielding one entry per CDR3 protein. The sample yields roughly 38,000 distinct CDR3 sequences, 49% seen once.

The clonotype comes from a woman aged 50 to 65 with Graves' hyperthyroidism that later progressed to Graves' ophthalmopathy. The chain is built from TRBV20-1 and TRBJ2-6, with D possibly matching TRBD2 (5 bases). The sample consisted of blood. The CDR3 DNA reads as TGCAGTGCTAGCGGGAAGAACTCTGGGGCCAACGTCCTGACTTTC. Translating gives CSASGKNSGANVLTF.